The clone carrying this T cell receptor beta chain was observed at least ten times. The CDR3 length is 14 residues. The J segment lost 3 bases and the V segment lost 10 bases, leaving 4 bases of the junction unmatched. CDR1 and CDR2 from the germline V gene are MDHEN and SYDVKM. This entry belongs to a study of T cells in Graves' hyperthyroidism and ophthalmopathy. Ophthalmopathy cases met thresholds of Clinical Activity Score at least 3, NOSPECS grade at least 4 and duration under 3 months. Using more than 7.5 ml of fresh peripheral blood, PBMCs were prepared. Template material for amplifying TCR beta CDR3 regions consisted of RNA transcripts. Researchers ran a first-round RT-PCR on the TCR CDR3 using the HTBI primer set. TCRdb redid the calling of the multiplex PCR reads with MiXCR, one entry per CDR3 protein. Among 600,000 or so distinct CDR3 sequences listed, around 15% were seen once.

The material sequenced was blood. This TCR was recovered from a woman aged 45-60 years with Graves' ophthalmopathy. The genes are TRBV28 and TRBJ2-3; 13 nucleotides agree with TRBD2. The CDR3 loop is CAITTSGRTDTQYF. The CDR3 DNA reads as TGTGCCATCACGACTAGCGGGAGGACAGATACGCAGTATTTT.